This entry lists 20 T cell receptor beta chains sequenced from one sample in a study of cytomegalovirus exposure and HLA in healthy donors. Method: immunoSEQ multiplex PCR; TCRdb's copy keeps in-frame clones and lacks some. Of under 200,000 clones listed, less than 90% are singletons. The sequenced sample was PBMCs. Receptors were obtained from a woman between 18 and 30 years old in good health and CMV-seronegative.

This chain uses TRBV7-9 with TRBJ2-3, with TRBD1 as a possible D gene (5 bases). Germline CDR1 reads SEHNR; CDR2 reads FQNEAQ (reference sequence). CDR3 length: 16 amino acids. V was clipped by 5 bases and J by 1 base, with 16 bases between them. CDR3 sequence (DNA): TGTGCCAGCAGCCAACTCAGGGTTTTCCGCACAGATACGCAGTATTTT. This translates into CASSQLRVFRTDTQYF.

This clone was seen only once. The chain uses TRBV2 and TRBJ1-6; TRBD1 is a possible D gene (6 bases). There are 16 residues in the CDR3. Between the trimmed V and J ends, which lost 3 bases and 6 bases, there was a span of 15 bases. Germline CDR1 reads SNHLY; CDR2 reads FYNNEI. The CDR3 coding sequence is TGTGCCAGCAGTGACTTGTCGGACAGTTTTAATTCACCCCTCCACTTT. It specifies CASSDLSDSFNSPLHF.

This clone was counted a few times. The genes are TRBV4-3 and TRBJ2-7; a weak D match, TRBD2 (6 bases). In germline, CDR1 is LGHNA, CDR2 YSLEER. The CDR3 is made up of 14 amino acids. Deletions cut 2 bases from V and 4 bases from J, with 12 bases between. The CDR3 protein is CASSQYSGGYEQYF. DNA of the CDR3: TGCGCCAGCAGCCAATATAGCGGAGGGTACGAGCAGTACTTC.

The chain uses TRBV5-8 and TRBJ2-2, with a tentative D call TRBD2 (5 bases). The V gene's germline CDR1 is SGHTS and CDR2 YDEGEE. V was clipped by 3 bases and J by 11 bases, with 20 bases between them. This CDR3 is built from 15 residues. The CDR3 spells CASSYWGVSSPELFF. The CDR3 DNA follows: TGTGCCAGCAGCTATTGGGGAGTCTCCAGTCCAGAGCTGTTTTTT.

The chain uses TRBV7-9 and TRBJ2-7; maybe TRBD2 (6 bases). The germline V gene has CDR1 SEHNR and CDR2 FQNEAQ (reference sequence). Trimming shortened V by 4 bases and J by 6 bases, and 16 bases separated the two germline ends. CDR3 length equals 14 residues. CDR3 protein: CASSSGPTGAEQYF. Written as DNA, the CDR3 is TGTGCCAGCAGCTCAGGCCCGACGGGAGCCGAGCAGTACTTC.

The chain has TRBV2 and TRBJ1-5; D gene ambiguous. This CDR3 contains 13 residues. V lost 2 bases, J lost 3 bases, and 5 bases lay in between. From germline, CDR1 is SNHLY and CDR2 FYNNEI. The CDR3 protein is CASSENINQPQHF. Written as DNA, the CDR3 is TGTGCCAGCAGTGAAAACATCAATCAGCCCCAGCATTTT.

This clone was picked up one time. This rearrangement joins TRBV6-5 to TRBJ1-1; D is undetermined. The CDR3 length is 13 residues. V was cut by 0 bases and J by 4 bases, with 6 bases left in between. Per germline, CDR1 MNHEY and CDR2 SVGAGI. The CDR3 region has the DNA TGTGCCAGCAGTTACTCGGTCGGCACTGAAGCTTTCTTT. Its translation is CASSYSVGTEAFF.

The rearrangement uses TRBV2 and TRBJ2-3; D may be TRBD2 (6 bases). This CDR3 spans 15 amino acids. Per germline, CDR1 SNHLY and CDR2 FYNNEI. Trimming shortened V by 0 bases and J by 2 bases, and 9 bases separated the two germline ends. The CDR3 DNA reads as TGTGCCAGCAGTGAAGCGGGGGGAAACACAGATACGCAGTATTTT. The encoded protein is CASSEAGGNTDTQYF.

The J gene is TRBJ2-2, the V gene TRBV29-1; D is possibly TRBD2 (6 bases). Germline V lookup: CDR1 SQVTM, CDR2 ANQGSEA. Deletions cut 7 bases from V and 6 bases from J, with 12 bases between. The CDR3 spans 12 residues. The CDR3 loop reads CSASGGAGELFF. CDR3 in DNA: TGCAGCGCCTCCGGAGGGGCCGGGGAGCTGTTTTTT.

This sequence joins TRBV4-3 and TRBJ2-7, with 7 bases that match TRBD1. Germline V lookup: CDR1 LGHNA, CDR2 YSLEER. Trimming took 4 bases from V and 4 from J; bases not matched to a gene: 7. The CDR3 covers 14 residues. In DNA, the CDR3 is TGCGCCAGCAGCCCATATCAACAGGGGTACGAGCAGTACTTC. Residues: CASSPYQQGYEQYF.

The V call is TRBV27, the J call TRBJ1-1; D is perhaps TRBD1 (6 bases). The CDR3 sequence is 14 residues long. Germline assignment: CDR1 MNHEY and CDR2 SMNVEV (reference sequence). Between the trimmed V and J ends, which lost 6 bases and 0 bases, there was a span of 11 bases. CDR3 loop: CASSLTGLNTEAFF. As DNA, the CDR3 is TGTGCCAGCAGCCTGACAGGATTGAACACTGAAGCTTTCTTT.

CDR3 residues: CASRIFRDRAYGYTF. DNA for the CDR3: TGTGCCAGCAGGATCTTCCGGGACAGGGCCTATGGCTACACCTTC. The chain joins TRBV6-5 to TRBJ1-2, with 9 bases lining up with TRBD1. CDR3 length equals 15 residues. The germline gives CDR1 MNHEY, CDR2 SVGAGI. The V gene end was trimmed by 6 bases and the J gene end by 4 bases; junction bases not matched to a gene: 9.

CDR3 region: CASSQFGGTEAFF. The CDR3 nucleotides are TGTGCCAGCAGCCAATTTGGGGGGACTGAAGCTTTCTTT. The chain couples TRBV14 to TRBJ1-1, with D possibly matching TRBD1 (5 bases). Germline assignment: CDR1 SGHDN and CDR2 FVKESK. CDR3 length: 13 amino acids. The germline V and J ends were trimmed by 2 bases and 5 bases, with 9 bases remaining between them. Full variable domain (outside the CDR3, taken from reference TRBV14 and TRBJ1-1): EAGVTQFPSHSVIEKGQTVTLRCDPISGHDNLYWYRRVMGKEIKFLLHFVKESKQDESGMPNNRFLAERTGGTYSTLKVQPAELEDSGVYFCASSQFGGTEAFFGQGTRLTVV.

This clone showed up just a few times. The chain recombines TRBV2 with TRBJ1-2; D gene unclear. CDR3 length: 10 amino acids. V was cut by 7 bases and J by 7 bases, with 7 bases left in between. CDR1 is SNHLY and CDR2 is FYNNEI in the germline V gene. As DNA, the CDR3 is TGTGCCAGCAAGGTAGCTGGCTACACCTTC. Translating gives CASKVAGYTF.

This chain joins TRBV9 and TRBJ1-1; D unclear. This CDR3 has 15 residues. The V end lost 0 bases, the J end lost 4 bases, and 13 bases lay between the germline ends. Germline V gene data show CDR1 as SGDLS and CDR2 as YYNGEE. CDR3 sequence: CASSVEPGWSTEAFF. The DNA of the CDR3 is TGTGCCAGCAGCGTAGAACCGGGGTGGAGCACTGAAGCTTTCTTT. The full variable domain, its missing parts supplied by reference TRBV9 and TRBJ1-1, is DSGVTQTPKHLITATGQRVTLRCSPRSGDLSVYWYQQSLDQGLQFLIQYYNGEERAKGNILERFSAQQFPDLHSELNLSSLELGDSALYFCASSVEPGWSTEAFFGQGTRLTVV.

The chain combines TRBV30 with TRBJ2-5, with TRBD2 matching 8 bases. Trimming took 2 bases from V and 5 from J; bases not matched to a gene: 7. Germline CDR1 GTSNPN, CDR2 SVGIG (reference sequence). The CDR3 loop spans 14 amino acids. The CDR3 region is CAWSLGGGRETQYF. In DNA, the CDR3 is TGTGCCTGGAGTCTCGGGGGGGGGCGCGAGACCCAGTACTTC.

This clone was observed a handful of times. The rearrangement joins TRBV10-1 to TRBJ2-2, with 9 bases aligning to TRBD2. After removal of 4 bases from V and 4 bases from J, the junction contained 7 bases not matched to a gene. This CDR3 is built from 16 residues. The germline gives CDR1 WNHNN, CDR2 SYGVQD (reference sequence). The CDR3 sequence is CASSGLAGESTGELFF. As DNA, the CDR3 is TGCGCCAGCAGTGGCTTAGCGGGAGAATCCACCGGGGAGCTGTTTTTT.

This clone appeared a single time. V and J are TRBV10-3 and TRBJ2-1; 7 positions agree with TRBD2. J was trimmed by 0 bases and V by 3 bases; bases with no gene match: 2. Germline CDR1 ENHRY, CDR2 SYGVKD. This CDR3 contains 15 residues. CDR3 nucleotides: TGTGCCATCAGTGATCGCGGGAGCTCCTACAATGAGCAGTTCTTC. Protein sequence: CAISDRGSSYNEQFF.

This clone was seen a single time. V usage is TRBV7-8 and J usage is TRBJ2-3; D remains ambiguous. V dropped 5 bases and J dropped 2 bases, with 14 bases sitting between them. Germline loops: CDR1 SGHVS, CDR2 FQNEAQ. CDR3 length equals 15 residues. CDR3 in DNA: TGTGCCAGCAGCCCCCCGACCGACACCACAGATACGCAGTATTTT. Its translation: CASSPPTDTTDTQYF.

This chain uses TRBV27 with TRBJ2-7; D perhaps matches TRBD2 (6 bases). The germline V gene encodes CDR1 MNHEY and CDR2 SMNVEV (reference sequence). Between the trimmed V and J ends, which lost 6 bases and 3 bases, there was a span of 12 bases. This CDR3 is built from 13 residues. The CDR3 loop reads CASSAGPIYEQYF. CDR3 DNA: TGTGCCAGCAGCGCGGGACCCATCTACGAGCAGTACTTC.